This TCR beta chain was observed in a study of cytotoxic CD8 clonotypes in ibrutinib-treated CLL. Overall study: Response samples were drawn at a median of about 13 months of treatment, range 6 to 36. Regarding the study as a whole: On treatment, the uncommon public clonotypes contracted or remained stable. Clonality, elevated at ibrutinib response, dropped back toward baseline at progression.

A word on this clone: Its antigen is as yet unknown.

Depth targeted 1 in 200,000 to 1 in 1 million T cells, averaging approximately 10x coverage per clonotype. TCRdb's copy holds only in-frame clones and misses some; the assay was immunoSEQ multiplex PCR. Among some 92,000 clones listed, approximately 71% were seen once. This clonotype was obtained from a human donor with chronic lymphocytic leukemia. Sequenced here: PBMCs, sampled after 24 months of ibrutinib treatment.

CDR3 DNA: TGCAGCGTGGGACAGGGGGCTAATCAGCCCCAGCATTTT. This codes for CSVGQGANQPQHF. The chain uses TRBV29-1 and TRBJ1-5; 12 bases are a match to TRBD1. The CDR3 sequence is 13 residues long. Trimming removed 6 bases from V and 4 bases from J; junction bases left unmatched: 1. Germline values: CDR1 SQVTM, CDR2 ANQGSEA.